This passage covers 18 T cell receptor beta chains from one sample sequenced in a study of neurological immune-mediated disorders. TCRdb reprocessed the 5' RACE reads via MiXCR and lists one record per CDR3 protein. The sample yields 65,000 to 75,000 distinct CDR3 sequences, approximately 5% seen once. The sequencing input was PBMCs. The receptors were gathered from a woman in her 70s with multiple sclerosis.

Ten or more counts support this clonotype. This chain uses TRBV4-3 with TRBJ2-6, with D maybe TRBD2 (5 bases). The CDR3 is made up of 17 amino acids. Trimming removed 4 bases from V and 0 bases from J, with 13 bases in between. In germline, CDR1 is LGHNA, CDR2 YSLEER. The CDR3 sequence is CASSPGGIASGANVLTF. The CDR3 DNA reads TGCGCCAGCAGCCCAGGAGGCATAGCCTCTGGGGCCAACGTCCTGACTTTC.

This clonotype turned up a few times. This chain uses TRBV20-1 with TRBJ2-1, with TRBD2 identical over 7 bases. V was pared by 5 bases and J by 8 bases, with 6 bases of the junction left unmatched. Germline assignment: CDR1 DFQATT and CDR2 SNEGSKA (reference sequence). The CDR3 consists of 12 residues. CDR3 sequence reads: CSAAKTSDEQFF. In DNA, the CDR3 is TGCAGTGCTGCTAAAACTAGCGATGAGCAGTTCTTC.

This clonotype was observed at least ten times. The CDR3 coding sequence is TGCGCCAGCAGCCAAGGGAGCTACGAGCAGTACTTC. Translation: CASSQGSYEQYF. The V gene is TRBV4-1, the J gene TRBJ2-7; no firm D call. V lost 1 base and J lost 3, with 4 bases in between. CDR1 and CDR2 from the germline V gene are MGHRA and YSYEKL. The CDR3 has 12 residues.

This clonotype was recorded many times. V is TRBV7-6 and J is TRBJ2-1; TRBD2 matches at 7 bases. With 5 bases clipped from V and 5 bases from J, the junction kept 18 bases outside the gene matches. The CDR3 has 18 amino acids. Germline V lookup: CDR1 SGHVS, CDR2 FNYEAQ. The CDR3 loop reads CASSRTPSGKVGHNEQFF. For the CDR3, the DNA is TGTGCCAGCAGCCGTACGCCCAGCGGGAAAGTAGGGCACAATGAGCAGTTCTTC. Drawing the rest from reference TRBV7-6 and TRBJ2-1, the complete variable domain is GAGVSQSPRYKVTKRGQDVALRCDPISGHVSLYWYRQALGQGPEFLTYFNYEAQQDKSGLPNDRFSAERPEGSISTLTIQRTEQRDSAMYRCASSRTPSGKVGHNEQFFGPGTRLTVL.

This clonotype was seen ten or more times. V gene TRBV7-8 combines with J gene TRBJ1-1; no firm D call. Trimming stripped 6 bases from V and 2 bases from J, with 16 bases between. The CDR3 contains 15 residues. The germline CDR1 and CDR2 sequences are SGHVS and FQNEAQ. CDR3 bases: TGTGCCAGCAGTACTGGGCCGAACCCCAACACTGAAGCTTTCTTT. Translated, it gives CASSTGPNPNTEAFF.

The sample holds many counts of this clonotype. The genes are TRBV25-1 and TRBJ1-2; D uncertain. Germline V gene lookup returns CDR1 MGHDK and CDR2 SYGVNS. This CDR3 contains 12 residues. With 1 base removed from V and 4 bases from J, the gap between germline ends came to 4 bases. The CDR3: CASSEFSYGYTF. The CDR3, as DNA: TGTGCCAGCAGTGAATTCAGCTATGGCTACACCTTC.

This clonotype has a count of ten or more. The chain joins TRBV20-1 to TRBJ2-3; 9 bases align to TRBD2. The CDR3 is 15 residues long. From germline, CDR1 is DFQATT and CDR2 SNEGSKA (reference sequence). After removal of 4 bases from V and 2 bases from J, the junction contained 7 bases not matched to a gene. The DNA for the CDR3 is TGCAGTGCTACCCATAGCGGGAGTTTCACAGATACGCAGTATTTT. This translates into CSATHSGSFTDTQYF.

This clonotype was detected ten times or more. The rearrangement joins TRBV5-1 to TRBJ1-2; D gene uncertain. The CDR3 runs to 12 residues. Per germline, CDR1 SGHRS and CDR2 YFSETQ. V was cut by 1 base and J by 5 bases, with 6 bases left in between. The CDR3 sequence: CASSLSTYGYTF. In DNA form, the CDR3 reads TGCGCCAGCAGCTTGTCAACGTATGGCTACACCTTC.

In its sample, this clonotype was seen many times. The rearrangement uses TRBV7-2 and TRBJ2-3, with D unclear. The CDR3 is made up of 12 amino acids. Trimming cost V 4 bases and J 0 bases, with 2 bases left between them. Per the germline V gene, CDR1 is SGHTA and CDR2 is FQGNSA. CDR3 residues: CASSYSTDTQYF. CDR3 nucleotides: TGTGCCAGCAGCTATAGCACAGATACGCAGTATTTT.

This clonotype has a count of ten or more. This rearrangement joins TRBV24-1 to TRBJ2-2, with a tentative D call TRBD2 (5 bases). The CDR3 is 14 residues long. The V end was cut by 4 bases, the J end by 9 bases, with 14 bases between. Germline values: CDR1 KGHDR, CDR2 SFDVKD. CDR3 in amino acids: CATSDPTTQWELFF. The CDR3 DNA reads TGTGCCACCAGTGACCCGACTACCCAATGGGAGCTGTTTTTT.

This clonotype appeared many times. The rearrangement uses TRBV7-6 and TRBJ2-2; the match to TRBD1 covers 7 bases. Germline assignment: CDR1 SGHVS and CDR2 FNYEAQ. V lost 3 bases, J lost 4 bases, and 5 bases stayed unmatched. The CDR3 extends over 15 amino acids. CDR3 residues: CASSFRQGFTGELFF. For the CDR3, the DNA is TGTGCCAGCAGCTTCCGACAGGGATTCACCGGGGAGCTGTTTTTT.

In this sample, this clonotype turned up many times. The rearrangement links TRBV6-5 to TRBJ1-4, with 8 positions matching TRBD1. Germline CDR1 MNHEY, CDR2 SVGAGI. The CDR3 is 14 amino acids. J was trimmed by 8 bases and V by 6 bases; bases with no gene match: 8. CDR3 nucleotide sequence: TGTGCCAGCAGCCCGGACAGGGTGGGAGAAAAACTGTTTTTT. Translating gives CASSPDRVGEKLFF.

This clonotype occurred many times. The CDR3 spells CASTPTQGTQYF. The CDR3 nucleotides are TGTGCCAGCACCCCAACCCAGGGGACCCAGTACTTC. The chain joins TRBV6-6 to TRBJ2-5, with D perhaps matching TRBD1 (5 bases). This CDR3 contains 12 residues. V was shortened by 7 bases and J by 7 bases, with 13 bases between the two germline ends. Germline assignment: CDR1 MNHNY and CDR2 SVGAGI (reference sequence).

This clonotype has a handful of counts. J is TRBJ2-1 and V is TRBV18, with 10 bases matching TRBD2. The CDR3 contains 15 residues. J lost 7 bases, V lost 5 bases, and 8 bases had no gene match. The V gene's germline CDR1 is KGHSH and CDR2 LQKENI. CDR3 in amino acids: CASSLGLAETNEQFF. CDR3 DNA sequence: TGTGCCAGCTCATTAGGACTAGCGGAGACGAATGAGCAGTTCTTC.

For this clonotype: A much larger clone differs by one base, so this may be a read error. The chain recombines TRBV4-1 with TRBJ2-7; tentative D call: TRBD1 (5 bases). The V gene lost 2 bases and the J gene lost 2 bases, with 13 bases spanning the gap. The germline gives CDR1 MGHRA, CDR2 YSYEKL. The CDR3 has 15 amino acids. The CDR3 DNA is TGCGCCAGCAGCCAAATAGTTGGACACCCCTACGAGCAGTACTTC. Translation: CASSQIVGHPYEQYF.

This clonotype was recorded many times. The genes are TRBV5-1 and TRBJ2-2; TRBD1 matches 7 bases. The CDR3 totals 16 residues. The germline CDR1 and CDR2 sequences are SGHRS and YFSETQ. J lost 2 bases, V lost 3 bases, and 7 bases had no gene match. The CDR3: CASSYGTDRNTGELFF. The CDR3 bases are TGCGCCAGCAGCTACGGGACAGATCGAAACACCGGGGAGCTGTTTTTT.

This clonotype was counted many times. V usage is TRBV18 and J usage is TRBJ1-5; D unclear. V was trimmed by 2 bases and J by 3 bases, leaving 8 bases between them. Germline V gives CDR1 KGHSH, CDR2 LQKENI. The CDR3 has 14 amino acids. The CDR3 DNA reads TGTGCCAGCTCACCATACAGTACCAATCAGCCCCAGCATTTT. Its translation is CASSPYSTNQPQHF.

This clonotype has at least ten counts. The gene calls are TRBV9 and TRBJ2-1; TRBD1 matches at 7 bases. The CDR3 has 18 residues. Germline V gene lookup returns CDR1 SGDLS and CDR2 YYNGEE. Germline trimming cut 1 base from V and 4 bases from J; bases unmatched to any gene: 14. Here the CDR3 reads CASSVRDSLGGSYNEQFF. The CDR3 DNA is TGTGCCAGCAGCGTAAGGGACAGCCTAGGTGGGTCTTACAATGAGCAGTTCTTC.